Shown below are 16 T cell receptor beta chains from a single sample sequenced in a study of T cell responses to AZD1222 COVID-19 vaccine. This table comes from immunoSEQ multiplex PCR, and its TCRdb copy is limited to in-frame clones, with some not included. The sample carries fewer than 150,000 clones, over 90% recorded once. The source material was peripheral blood, sampled on day 0 of AZD1222 vaccination. The receptors here all came from an adult in good health.

This clone appeared many times. This chain joins TRBV6-5 and TRBJ1-1; no firm D call. The CDR3 has 14 amino acids. The V and J ends lost 5 bases and 6 bases respectively, with 16 bases between them. Looked up from germline, CDR1 is MNHEY and CDR2 is SVGAGI. The CDR3 DNA reads as TGTGCCAGCAGTACCGACGGGGAATCGGCTGAAGCTTTCTTT. This translates into CASSTDGESAEAFF.

V gene TRBV4-1 combines with J gene TRBJ1-1; D possibly corresponds to TRBD1 (5 bases). Germline loops: CDR1 MGHRA, CDR2 YSYEKL. The V gene lost 0 bases and the J gene lost 4 bases, with 12 bases spanning the gap. The CDR3 consists of 15 residues. The CDR3 spells CASSQDAGGGTEAFF. As DNA, the CDR3 is TGCGCCAGCAGCCAAGATGCGGGGGGTGGCACTGAAGCTTTCTTT.

The rearrangement links TRBV10-2 to TRBJ1-1; a possible D gene is TRBD1 (5 bases). The germline V and J ends were trimmed by 6 bases and 0 bases, with 8 bases remaining between them. There are 13 residues in the CDR3. Germline CDR1 WSHSY, CDR2 SAAADI. The CDR3 spells CASRRTMNTEAFF. CDR3 coding DNA: TGCGCCAGCAGAAGGACAATGAACACTGAAGCTTTCTTT.

The V gene is TRBV7-6, the J gene TRBJ2-3; weak D call: TRBD1 (6 bases). CDR3 length equals 14 residues. Germline-derived CDR1 and CDR2 are SGHVS and FNYEAQ. V lost 4 bases to trimming and J lost 4 bases, with 12 bases between them. The chain's CDR3 is CASSSDTGSDTQYF. CDR3 DNA: TGTGCCAGCAGCTCGGACACAGGGTCAGATACGCAGTATTTT.

The chain uses TRBV7-3 and TRBJ2-5; D not certain. The length of the CDR3 is 12 residues. CDR1 is SGHTA and CDR2 is FQGTGA in the germline V gene. The V end lost 5 bases, the J end lost 5 bases, and 9 bases lay between the germline ends. CDR3 loop: CASSIPRETQYF. The CDR3 bases are TGTGCCAGCAGCATCCCAAGGGAGACCCAGTACTTC.

The V gene is TRBV5-1, the J gene TRBJ1-2, with TRBD1 identical over 8 bases. The V segment lost 2 bases and the J segment 8 bases; nucleotides outside the gene matches: 5. Per the germline V gene, CDR1 is SGHRS and CDR2 is YFSETQ. The CDR3 is 13 amino acids. CDR3 bases: TGCGCCAGCAGCTTCGGACAGGGTCAAGGCTACACCTTC. Translating it yields CASSFGQGQGYTF.

The chain is built from TRBV18 and TRBJ2-3; D not certain. Between the trimmed V and J ends, which lost 6 bases and 5 bases, there was a span of 12 bases. The CDR3 runs to 13 residues. The V gene's germline CDR1 is KGHSH and CDR2 LQKENI. In DNA form, the CDR3 reads TGTGCCAGCTCCCCCCGACCCGTAGATACGCAGTATTTT. Translated: CASSPRPVDTQYF.

The chain uses TRBV5-1 and TRBJ1-2; a possible D gene is TRBD1 (6 bases). Germline V lookup: CDR1 SGHRS, CDR2 YFSETQ. The V end was cut by 4 bases, the J end by 8 bases, with 27 bases between. CDR3 length: 17 residues. The CDR3 nucleotides read TGCGCCAGCAGCCTGGAAGCCAGGACAGACCACCCGGAGGGCTACACCTTC. As protein: CASSLEARTDHPEGYTF.

The CDR3 DNA is TGTGCCAGTAGTATCTTGGGTATGAACACTGAAGCTTTCTTT. Its protein is CASSILGMNTEAFF. V is TRBV19 and J is TRBJ1-1; D is ambiguous. Germline CDR1 LNHDA, CDR2 SQIVND (reference sequence). Trimming shortened V by 3 bases and J by 0 bases, and 8 bases separated the two germline ends. The CDR3 runs 14 residues.

The chain employs TRBV19 and TRBJ2-3; 8 nucleotides agree with TRBD2. The germline V gene encodes CDR1 LNHDA and CDR2 SQIVND (reference sequence). V shed 4 bases, J shed 1 base, and the junction held 13 bases outside the gene matches. CDR3 length: 18 amino acids. Here the CDR3 reads CASSTTRGSGMGTDTQYF. In DNA, the CDR3 is TGTGCCAGTAGTACTACAAGGGGTAGCGGGATGGGCACAGATACGCAGTATTTT.

The rearrangement links TRBV29-1 to TRBJ2-1; 8 bases agree with TRBD2. The CDR3 covers 14 residues. CDR1 is SQVTM, CDR2 ANQGSEA, per germline. V lost 2 bases and J lost 4; bases outside the gene matches: 4. This CDR3 reads CSVEMSGGYNEQFF. As DNA, the CDR3 is TGCAGCGTTGAAATGAGCGGGGGTTACAATGAGCAGTTCTTC.

This sequence joins TRBV11-2 and TRBJ1-2, with TRBD1 identical over 10 bases. The CDR3 consists of 14 residues. After removal of 4 bases from V and 8 bases from J, the junction contained 7 bases not matched to a gene. CDR1 is SGHAT and CDR2 is FQNNGV in the germline V gene. The CDR3 is CASSSDRGRWGYTF. CDR3 sequence (DNA): TGTGCCAGCAGCTCCGACAGGGGGCGGTGGGGCTACACCTTC.

The chain joins TRBV6-1 to TRBJ1-1; D is uncertain. This CDR3 has 14 amino acids. Germline V gene lookup returns CDR1 MNHNS and CDR2 SASEGT. Trimming pared 8 bases from V and 0 bases from J, leaving 13 bases between. The DNA of the CDR3 is TGTGCCAGCGTAACCGTAAAGGTGAACACTGAAGCTTTCTTT. Translated, it gives CASVTVKVNTEAFF.

The count of this clone is one. CDR3 protein: CASSYSTGNEQFF. CDR3 nucleotide sequence: TGTGCCAGCAGTTACTCAACGGGGAATGAGCAGTTCTTC. The chain employs TRBV6-5 and TRBJ2-1, with a tentative D call TRBD2 (5 bases). V was shortened by 0 bases and J by 7 bases, with 7 bases between the two germline ends. Germline V CDR1 and CDR2: MNHEY, SVGAGI. This CDR3 is built from 13 residues.

The rearrangement uses TRBV5-4 and TRBJ2-1, with 10 bases that match TRBD1. Germline CDR1 reads SGHNT; CDR2 reads YYREEE (reference sequence). The junction had 5 bases not matched to a gene; V was cut back by 4 bases and J by 4 bases. This CDR3 contains 15 residues. The CDR3 nucleotides are TGTGCCAGCAGCCAGACAGGGGGCTCGTACAATGAGCAGTTCTTC. Translating it yields CASSQTGGSYNEQFF.

With regard to this clone: Additional DNA sequences in this sample encode the identical CDR3. V gene TRBV5-1 combines with J gene TRBJ1-3; 8 bases line up with TRBD1. The V segment lost 3 bases and the J segment 2 bases; nucleotides outside the gene matches: 1. There are 14 residues in the CDR3. The germline gives CDR1 SGHRS, CDR2 YFSETQ. The CDR3 is CASSSTGAGNTIYF. The DNA of the CDR3 is TGCGCCAGCAGCTCGACAGGGGCTGGAAACACCATATATTTT.